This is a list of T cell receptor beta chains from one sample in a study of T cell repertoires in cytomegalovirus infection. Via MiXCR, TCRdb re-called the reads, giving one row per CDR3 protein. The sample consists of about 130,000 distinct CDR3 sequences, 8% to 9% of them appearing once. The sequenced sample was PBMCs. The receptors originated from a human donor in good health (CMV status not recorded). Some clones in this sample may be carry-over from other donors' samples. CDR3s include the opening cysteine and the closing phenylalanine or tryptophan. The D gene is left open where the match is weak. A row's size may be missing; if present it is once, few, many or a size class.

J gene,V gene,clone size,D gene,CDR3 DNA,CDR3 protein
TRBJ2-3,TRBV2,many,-,TGTGCCAGCTCGCTCCGGGTGGACACAGATACGCAGTATTTT,CASSLRVDTDTQYF
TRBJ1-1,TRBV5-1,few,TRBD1,TGCGCCAGCAGCAAGGGACAGGGATTGAACACTGAAGCTTTCTTT,CASSKGQGLNTEAFF
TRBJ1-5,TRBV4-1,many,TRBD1,TGCGCCAGCAGCTTGACAGGGGAAACGTATAGCAATCAGCCCCAGCATTTT,CASSLTGETYSNQPQHF
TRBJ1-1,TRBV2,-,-,TGTGCCAGCATTCTGACAGGGAACACTGAAGCTTTCTTT,CASILTGNTEAFF
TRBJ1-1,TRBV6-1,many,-,TGTGCCAGTTCGCGAAACCTGAACACTGAAGCTTTCTTT,CASSRNLNTEAFF
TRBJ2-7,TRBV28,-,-,TGTGCCAGCAGTTTCGTTGGGACCGTCTACGAGCAGTACTTC,CASSFVGTVYEQYF
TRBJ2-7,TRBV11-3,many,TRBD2,TGTGCCAGCAGCCCCCGGACGGGGGGCTCCTACGAGCAGTACTTC,CASSPRTGGSYEQYF
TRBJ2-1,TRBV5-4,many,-,TGTGCCAGCAGAGGAGGAGTCGCCTACAATGAGCAGTTCTTC,CASRGGVAYNEQFF
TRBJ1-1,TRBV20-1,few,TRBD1,TGCAGTGCTACCACGACAGGGGTCGACTTGTGGGCTTTCTTT,CSATTTGVDLWAFF
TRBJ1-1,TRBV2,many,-,TGTGCCAGCAGTTTCGGCCGCCCGACTGGGGCCTCTAACACTGAAGCTTTCTTT,CASSFGRPTGASNTEAFF
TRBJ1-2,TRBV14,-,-,TGTGCCAGCAGCCAAGGGTTGGACTATGGCTACACCTTC,CASSQGLDYGYTF
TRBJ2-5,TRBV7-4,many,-,TGTGCCAGCAGCTTAGCGTTAGGGGTTTTGGAGACCCAGTACTTC,CASSLALGVLETQYF
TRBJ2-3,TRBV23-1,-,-,TGCGCCAGCAGTAGGACGAGGGCAGATACGCAGTATTTT,CASSRTRADTQYF
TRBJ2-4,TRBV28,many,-,TGTGCCAGCAGTTCATATCCCTCACAGCTCAGCATTCAGTACTTC,CASSSYPSQLSIQYF
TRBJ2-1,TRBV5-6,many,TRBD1,TGTGCCAGCAGCTTGAGGGGGCCGAAGAATGAGCAGTTCTTC,CASSLRGPKNEQFF
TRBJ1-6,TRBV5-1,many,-,TGCGCCAGCAGCTTGGGGTCAGGAGATAATTCACCCCTCCACTTT,CASSLGSGDNSPLHF
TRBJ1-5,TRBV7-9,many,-,TGTGCCAGCAGCATGACAGGTCCGGGGCAGCCCCAGCATTTT,CASSMTGPGQPQHF
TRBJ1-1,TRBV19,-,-,TGTGCCAGTAGTATGGTCGACAGGAACACTGAAGCTTTCTTT,CASSMVDRNTEAFF
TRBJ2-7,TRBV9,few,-,TGTGCCAGCAGCCCCGGCCCGACGGGGCCCTACGAGCAGTACTTC,CASSPGPTGPYEQYF
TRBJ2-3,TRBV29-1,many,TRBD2,TGCAGCGTTGGGGGGGGAACAGATACGCAGTATTTT,CSVGGGTDTQYF
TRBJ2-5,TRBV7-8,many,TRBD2,TGTGCCAGCAGCTTAGGGGCGCGGGGGGACAAAGAGACCCAGTACTTC,CASSLGARGDKETQYF
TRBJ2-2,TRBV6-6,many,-,TGTGCCAGCAGTTTCCTAAACACCGGGGAGCTGTTTTTT,CASSFLNTGELFF
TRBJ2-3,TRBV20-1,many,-,TGCAGTGCCCTAGCCGGACGGGGGAGCACAGATACGCAGTATTTT,CSALAGRGSTDTQYF
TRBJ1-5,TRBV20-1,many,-,TGCAGTGCTCAGGCCCGCCAGGGCAATCAGCCCCAGCATTTT,CSAQARQGNQPQHF
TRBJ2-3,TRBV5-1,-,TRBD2,TGCGCCAGCAGCCTTCAGCGGGGGGGCCTCTCAGATACGCAGTATTTT,CASSLQRGGLSDTQYF
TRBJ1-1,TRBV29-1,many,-,TGCAGCGCCACGACAGGGAACACTGAAGCTTTCTTT,CSATTGNTEAFF
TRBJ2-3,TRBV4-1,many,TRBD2,TGCGCCAGCAGCCGGACAAGCGGGGGGAGCACAGATACGCAGTATTTT,CASSRTSGGSTDTQYF
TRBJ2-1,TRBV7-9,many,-,TGTGCCAGCAGCTTCGGGGAGATATACAATGAGCAGTTCTTC,CASSFGEIYNEQFF
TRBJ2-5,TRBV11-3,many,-,TGTGCCAGCAGCTTAGGGCAGGGTGAAGAGACCCAGTACTTC,CASSLGQGEETQYF
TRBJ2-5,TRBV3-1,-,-,TGTGCCAGCAGCCTAGGCCCCCCCGCAGGGGTGGGGGAGACCCAGTACTTC,CASSLGPPAGVGETQYF
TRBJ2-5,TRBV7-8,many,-,TGTGCCAGCAGCATTATCGGTGACCCCCAGTACTTC,CASSIIGDPQYF